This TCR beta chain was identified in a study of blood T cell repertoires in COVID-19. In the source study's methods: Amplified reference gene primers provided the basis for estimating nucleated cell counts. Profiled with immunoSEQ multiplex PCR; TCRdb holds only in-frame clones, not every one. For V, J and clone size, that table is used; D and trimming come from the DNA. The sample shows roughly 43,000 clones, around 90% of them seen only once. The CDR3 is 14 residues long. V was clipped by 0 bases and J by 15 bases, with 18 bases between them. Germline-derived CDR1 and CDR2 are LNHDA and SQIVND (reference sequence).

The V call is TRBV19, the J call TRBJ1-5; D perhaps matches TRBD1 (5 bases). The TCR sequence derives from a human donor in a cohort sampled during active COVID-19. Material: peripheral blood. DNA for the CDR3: TGTGCCAGTAGTATAGAGGGTGAAAGGGGCCTACTGCATTTT. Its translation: CASSIEGERGLLHF.